This T cell receptor (beta chain) comes out of a study of T cell repertoires in cytomegalovirus infection. Looking at the study overall: Researchers turned to recently identified HLA-C-restricted CMV epitopes as well as well-studied HLA-B-restricted ones. Matching HLA type, along with CMV infection, was indicated by public TCR beta signatures.

Details on this clonotype: Its target is unknown.

General study results and limits: The cumulative frequency of public TCR beta families identified carriers of CMV plus the relevant HLA. Dominating the ex vivo response were HLA-C-restricted CMV-specific TCR beta clonotypes.

Germline CDR1 reads SNHLY; CDR2 reads FYNNEI. Deletions cut 7 bases from V and 6 bases from J, with 10 bases between. CDR3 size: 11 residues. TCRdb reprocessed the reads with MiXCR, giving one entry per CDR3 protein. This repertoire shows about 830,000 distinct CDR3 sequences, around a third found once; its top ten account for around 12%. Sequenced here: cultured CD8+ T cells from PBMCs, sampled from culture after CMV antigen stimulation. The receptor was derived from a human donor in good health (CMV status not recorded). Some clones in this sample may be carry-over from other donors' samples. This chain connects TRBV2 to TRBJ2-7; no reliable D call. The CDR3 DNA reads TGTGCCAGCATTGAGCGCTTCGAGCAGTACGTC. Amino acid sequence: CASIERFEQYV.